Listed below are T cell receptor beta chains from one sample, sequenced in a study of blood T cell repertoires in COVID-19. Produced via immunoSEQ multiplex PCR; TCRdb's table is partial and in-frame only. The sample lists some 400,000 clones, more than 70% occurring once. The specimen was peripheral blood. These receptors were obtained from a woman in her twenties or thirties with COVID-19, enrolled during active disease. Both conserved end residues are part of each CDR3. The D gene is left open where the match is weak. The size field is filled for only some rows; it gives once, few, many or a size class.

j_call d_call v_call clone_size cdr3_aa cdr3_nt
TRBJ2-5 . TRBV7-2 . CASSFAHDWETQYF TGTGCCAGCAGCTTCGCCCACGACTGGGAGACCCAGTACTTC
TRBJ2-7 . TRBV30 . CAWSVARFGEQYF TGTGCCTGGAGTGTAGCCAGGTTCGGCGAGCAGTACTTC
TRBJ2-1 TRBD2 TRBV5-1 . CASSPSGRRSYNEQFF TGCGCCAGCAGCCCTAGCGGGAGGCGATCCTACAATGAGCAGTTCTTC
TRBJ2-7 . TRBV25-1 . CASSEPGLHRYEQYF TGTGCCAGCAGTGAACCCGGACTGCACCGGTACGAGCAGTACTTC
TRBJ2-7 . TRBV25-1 . CASTEAGQESTYEQYF TGTGCCAGCACCGAAGCAGGGCAGGAATCTACCTACGAGCAGTACTTC
TRBJ1-3 . TRBV7-2 . CASSLRGPSGNTIYF TGTGCCAGCAGCCTTAGGGGCCCATCTGGAAACACCATATATTTT
TRBJ1-3 . TRBV28 . CASSSPRDTIYF TGTGCCAGCAGTTCCCCCAGGGACACCATATATTTT
TRBJ1-1 TRBD1 TRBV3-1/TRBV3-2 . CASSPDRGTEAFF TGTGCCAGCAGCCCAGACAGGGGCACTGAAGCTTTCTTT
TRBJ2-2 . TRBV11-2 . CASSLDISRSGELFF TGTGCCAGCAGCTTAGATATTTCCAGGTCCGGGGAGCTGTTTTTT
TRBJ2-2 TRBD1 TRBV10-2 few CASSPGQNSGELFF TGCGCCAGCAGTCCGGGACAGAATTCCGGGGAGCTGTTTTTT
TRBJ2-1 TRBD1 TRBV24-1 . CATSDAGTVLTRGNEQFF TGTGCCACCAGTGATGCCGGGACAGTATTAACTAGGGGTAATGAGCAGTTCTTC
TRBJ2-2 . TRBV4-2 . CASSQSFNTGELFF TGTGCCAGCAGCCAAAGCTTTAACACCGGGGAGCTGTTTTTT
TRBJ2-7 . TRBV15 . CATSMGGRYEQYF TGTGCCACCAGCATGGGGGGGCGGTACGAGCAGTACTTC
TRBJ1-4 . TRBV2 . CASVGAGEWEKLFF TGTGCCAGCGTTGGGGCAGGGGAGTGGGAAAAACTGTTTTTT
TRBJ2-7 . TRBV4-3 . CASSQEIGGFSYEQYF TGCGCCAGCAGCCAAGAGATTGGGGGGTTCTCCTACGAGCAGTACTTC
TRBJ2-2 TRBD2 TRBV7-9 . CASSDLERENVGELFF TGTGCCAGCAGCGATCTCGAGCGGGAGAACGTCGGGGAGCTGTTTTTT